This TCR beta chain is drawn from a study of blood T cell repertoires in COVID-19. Background on the study: COVID-19 samples collected from the United States, Italy and Spain covered acute and convalescent phases. T cells, B-cell-depleted T cells, or PBMCs supplied cDNA or gDNA.

The V gene's germline CDR1 is SGHTA and CDR2 FQGTGA. This CDR3 spans 14 amino acids. Trimming cost V 2 bases and J 5 bases; bases outside gene matches: 2. Cohorts were determined from participant-reported clinical history. Original handling: Cell counts per sample came from amplifying reference gene primers. The protocol was immunoSEQ multiplex PCR, while the TCRdb copy is restricted to in-frame clones and leaves out a portion. That table furnishes V, J and clone size, whereas the DNA furnished D and trimming. The table includes roughly 200,000 clones, more than 80% detected once. The TCR sequence derives from a woman aged 40 to 50 with acute COVID-19. Sample: PBMCs or T cells enriched from blood (not recorded which). The chain has TRBV7-3 and TRBJ2-5, with 10 bases fitting TRBD1. CDR3 amino acids: CASSLAGQGETQYF. CDR3 coding DNA: TGTGCCAGCAGCTTAGCGGGACAGGGGGAGACCCAGTACTTC.